This T cell receptor beta chain is from a study of EBV T-cell therapy then PD-1 blockade in nasopharyngeal carcinoma. Germline-derived CDR1 and CDR2 are SGHKS and YYEKEE (reference sequence). V dropped 0 bases and J dropped 2 bases, with 14 bases sitting between them. The CDR3 contains 17 residues. Indicated treatment: AdE1-LMPpoly-expanded autologous EBV-specific T-cell therapy followed by anti-PD-1 nivolumab. About this clone: Antigen: not known.

TCRdb's table, derived via immunoSEQ multiplex PCR, lists solely in-frame clones and lacks some. This sample carries about 22,000 clones, 70% to 85% of them seen once, and the ten largest clones take roughly 24%. The rearrangement links TRBV5-5 to TRBJ2-2; D tentatively reads TRBD1 or TRBD2 (5 bases each). The material was CD8+ T cells from blood, obtained at day -245 from a patient whose treatment included autologous EBV-specific T cells and nivolumab. The source of this sequence is a man aged 40-49 years with nasopharyngeal carcinoma. This CDR3 reads CASSLDRLRGNTGELFF. The CDR3 DNA follows: TGTGCCAGCAGCTTGGATCGTCTGAGGGGAAACACCGGGGAGCTGTTTTTT.